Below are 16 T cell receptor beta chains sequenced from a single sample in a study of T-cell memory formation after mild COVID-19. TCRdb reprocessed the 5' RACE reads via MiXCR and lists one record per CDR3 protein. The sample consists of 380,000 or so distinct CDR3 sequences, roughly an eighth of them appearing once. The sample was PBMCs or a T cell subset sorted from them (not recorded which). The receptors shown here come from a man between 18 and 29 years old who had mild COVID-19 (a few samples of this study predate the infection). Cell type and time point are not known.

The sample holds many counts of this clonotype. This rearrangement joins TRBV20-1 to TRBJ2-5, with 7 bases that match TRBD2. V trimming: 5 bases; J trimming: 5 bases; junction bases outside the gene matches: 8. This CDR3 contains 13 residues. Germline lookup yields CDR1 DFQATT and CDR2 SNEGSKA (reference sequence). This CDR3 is CSASQLARETQYF. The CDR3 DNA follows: TGCAGTGCTTCACAACTAGCGCGGGAGACCCAGTACTTC.

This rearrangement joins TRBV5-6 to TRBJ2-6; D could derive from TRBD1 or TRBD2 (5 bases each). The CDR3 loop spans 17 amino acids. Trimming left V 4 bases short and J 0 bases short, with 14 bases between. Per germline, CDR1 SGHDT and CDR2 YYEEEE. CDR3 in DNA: TGTGCCAGCAGCCGCCCCGGGGCGAGCTCTGGGGCCAACGTCCTGACTTTC. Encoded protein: CASSRPGASSGANVLTF.

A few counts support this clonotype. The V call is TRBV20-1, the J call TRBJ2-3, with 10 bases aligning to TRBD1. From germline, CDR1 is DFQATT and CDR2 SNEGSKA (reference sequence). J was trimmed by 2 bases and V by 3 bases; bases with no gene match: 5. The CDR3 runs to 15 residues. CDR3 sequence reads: CSASRGTGATDTQYF. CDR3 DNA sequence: TGCAGTGCTAGCCGAGGGACAGGGGCCACAGATACGCAGTATTTT.

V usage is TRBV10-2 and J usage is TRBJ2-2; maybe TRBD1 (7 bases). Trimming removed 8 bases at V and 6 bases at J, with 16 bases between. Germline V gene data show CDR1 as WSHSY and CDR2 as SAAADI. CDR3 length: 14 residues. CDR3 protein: CASGRGEAPGELFF. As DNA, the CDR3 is TGCGCCAGCGGCAGGGGGGAGGCCCCCGGGGAGCTGTTTTTT.

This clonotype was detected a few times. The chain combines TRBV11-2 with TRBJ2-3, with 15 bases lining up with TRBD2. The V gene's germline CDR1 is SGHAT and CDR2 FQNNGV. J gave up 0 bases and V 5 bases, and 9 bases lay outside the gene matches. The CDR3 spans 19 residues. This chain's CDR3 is CASSRGLAGGFPSTDTQYF. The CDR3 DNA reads TGTGCCAGCAGCCGAGGACTAGCGGGGGGGTTTCCTAGCACAGATACGCAGTATTTT.

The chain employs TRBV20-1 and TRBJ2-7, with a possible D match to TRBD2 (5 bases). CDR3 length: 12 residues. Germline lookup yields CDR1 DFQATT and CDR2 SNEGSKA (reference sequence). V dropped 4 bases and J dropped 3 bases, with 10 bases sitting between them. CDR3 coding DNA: TGCAGTGCTACGGACGGGGACTACGAGCAGTACTTC. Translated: CSATDGDYEQYF.

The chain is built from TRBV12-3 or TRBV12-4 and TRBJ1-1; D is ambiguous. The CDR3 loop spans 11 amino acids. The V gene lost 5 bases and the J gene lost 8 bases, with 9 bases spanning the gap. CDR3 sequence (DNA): TGTGCCAGCAGTGGCTGGTCAGAAGCTTTCTTT. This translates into CASSGWSEAFF.

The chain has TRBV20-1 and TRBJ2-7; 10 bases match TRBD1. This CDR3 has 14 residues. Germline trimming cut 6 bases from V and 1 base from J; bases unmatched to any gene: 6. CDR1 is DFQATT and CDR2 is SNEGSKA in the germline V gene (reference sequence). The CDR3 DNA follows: TGCAGTGCACCCAGACAGGGGGCTTCCTACGAGCAGTACGTC. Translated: CSAPRQGASYEQYV.

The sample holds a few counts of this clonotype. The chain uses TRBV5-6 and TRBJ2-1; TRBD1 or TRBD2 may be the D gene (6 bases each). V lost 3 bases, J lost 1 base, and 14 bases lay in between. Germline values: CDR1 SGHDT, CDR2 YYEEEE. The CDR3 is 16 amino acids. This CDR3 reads CASSSLGGISYNEQFF. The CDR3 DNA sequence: TGTGCCAGCAGCTCCTTAGGGGGGATATCCTACAATGAGCAGTTCTTC. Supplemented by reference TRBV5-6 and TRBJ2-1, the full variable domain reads DAGVTQSPTHLIKTRGQQVTLRCSPKSGHDTVSWYQQALGQGPQFIFQYYEEEERQRGNFPDRFSGHQFPNYSSELNVNALLLGDSALYLCASSSLGGISYNEQFFGPGTRLTVL.

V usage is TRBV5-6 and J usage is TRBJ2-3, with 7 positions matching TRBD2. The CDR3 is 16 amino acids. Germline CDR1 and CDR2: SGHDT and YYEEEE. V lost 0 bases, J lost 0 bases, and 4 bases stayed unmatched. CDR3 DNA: TGTGCCAGCAGCTTGGGGCTAGCGGTTAGCACAGATACGCAGTATTTT. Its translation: CASSLGLAVSTDTQYF.

The CDR3 bases are TGCAGTGCTAGTTTCGCTAGCGGGGGACTATCCTACGAGCAGTACTTC. Encoded protein: CSASFASGGLSYEQYF. The rearrangement joins TRBV20-1 to TRBJ2-7; 10 bases line up with TRBD2. Losses at the gene ends were 3 bases for V and 1 base for J; bases not matched to a gene: 9. This CDR3 has 16 amino acids. Germline CDR1 and CDR2: DFQATT and SNEGSKA (reference sequence).

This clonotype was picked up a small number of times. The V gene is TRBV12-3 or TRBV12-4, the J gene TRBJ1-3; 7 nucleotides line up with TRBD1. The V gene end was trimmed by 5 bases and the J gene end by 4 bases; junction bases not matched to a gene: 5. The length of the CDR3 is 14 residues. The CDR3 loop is CASSQTGVGNTIYF. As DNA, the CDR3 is TGTGCCAGCAGTCAAACAGGGGTGGGAAACACCATATATTTT.

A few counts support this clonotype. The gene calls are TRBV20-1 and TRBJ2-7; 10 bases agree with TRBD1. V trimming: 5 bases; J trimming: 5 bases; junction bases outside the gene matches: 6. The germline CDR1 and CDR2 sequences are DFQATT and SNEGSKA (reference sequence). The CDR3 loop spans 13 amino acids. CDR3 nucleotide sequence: TGCAGTGCTCCCGGGACAGGGGACCACGAGCAGTACTTC. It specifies CSAPGTGDHEQYF.

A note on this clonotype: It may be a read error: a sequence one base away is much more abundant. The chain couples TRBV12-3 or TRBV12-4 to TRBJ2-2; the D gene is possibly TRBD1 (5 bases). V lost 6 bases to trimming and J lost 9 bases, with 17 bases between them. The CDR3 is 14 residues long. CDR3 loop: CASRLGHGRRELFF. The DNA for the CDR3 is TGTGCCAGCAGACTCGGACATGGAAGGCGGGAGCTGTTTTTT.

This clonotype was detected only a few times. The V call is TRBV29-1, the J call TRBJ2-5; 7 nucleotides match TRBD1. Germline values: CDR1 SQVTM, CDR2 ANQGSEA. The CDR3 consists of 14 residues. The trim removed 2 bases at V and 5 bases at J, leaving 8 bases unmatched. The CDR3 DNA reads TGCAGCGTTGAACCCGGAGACAGGGCCGAGACCCAGTACTTC. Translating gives CSVEPGDRAETQYF.

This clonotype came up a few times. The CDR3, as DNA: TGTGCCAGCAGTTTAACGGGGCCTTCACCCCTCCACTTT. Residues: CASSLTGPSPLHF. The V call is TRBV12-3 or TRBV12-4, the J call TRBJ1-6; perhaps TRBD1 as D (5 bases). The V and J ends lost 2 bases and 9 bases respectively, with 8 bases between them. This CDR3 is built from 13 residues.